This T cell receptor (beta chain) stems from a study of identifying expanded T cells in peripheral blood. Germline CDR1 and CDR2: GTSNPN and SVGIG (reference sequence). V lost 0 bases and J lost 1, with 10 bases in between. CDR3 length: 14 amino acids. Here immunoSEQ multiplex PCR was the method, and the copy in TCRdb shows in-frame clones only, minus some. The sample has 75,000 to 90,000 clones, roughly 90% seen once. The specimen was blood. This TCR was recovered from a person aged 18 to 75 in good health. The chain carries TRBV30 and TRBJ2-7; a possible D gene is TRBD1 (7 bases). The CDR3 loop reads CAWSVGGQSYEQYF. DNA of the CDR3: TGTGCCTGGAGTGTGGGGGGACAGTCCTACGAGCAGTACTTC.